The entry below describes one TCR beta chain. Individuals drawn from under 30 US areas were about 18 to 100 years old. Authors' methods: Reference gene primer amplification gave nucleated cell count estimates. Some clones are missing from TCRdb's copy, which holds only in-frame ones; the method was immunoSEQ multiplex PCR. V and J calls and clone size are given by that table; D and trimming were obtained from the DNA. There are a few hundred thousand clones in the sample; more than 70% occur only once, and around 7% lies in the top ten. These data are taken from a study of blood T cell repertoires in COVID-19. The overall study: Samples came from the United States, Italy and Spain, spanning acute and convalescent COVID-19. In each case, the material was cDNA or gDNA derived from T cells, B-cell-depleted T cells, or PBMCs.

CDR1 and CDR2 (germline): SGHVS, FQNEAQ. J gave up 0 bases and V 5 bases, and 9 bases lay outside the gene matches. The CDR3 contains 16 residues. This sequence joins TRBV7-8 and TRBJ2-7; 8 nucleotides line up with TRBD1. The receptor was derived from a woman aged 40 to 49 with acute COVID-19. The sample was PBMCs or T cells enriched from blood (not recorded which). CDR3 sequence: CASSRTGIASSYEQYF. Here the CDR3 DNA reads TGTGCCAGCAGCAGGACAGGGATCGCAAGCTCCTACGAGCAGTACTTC.